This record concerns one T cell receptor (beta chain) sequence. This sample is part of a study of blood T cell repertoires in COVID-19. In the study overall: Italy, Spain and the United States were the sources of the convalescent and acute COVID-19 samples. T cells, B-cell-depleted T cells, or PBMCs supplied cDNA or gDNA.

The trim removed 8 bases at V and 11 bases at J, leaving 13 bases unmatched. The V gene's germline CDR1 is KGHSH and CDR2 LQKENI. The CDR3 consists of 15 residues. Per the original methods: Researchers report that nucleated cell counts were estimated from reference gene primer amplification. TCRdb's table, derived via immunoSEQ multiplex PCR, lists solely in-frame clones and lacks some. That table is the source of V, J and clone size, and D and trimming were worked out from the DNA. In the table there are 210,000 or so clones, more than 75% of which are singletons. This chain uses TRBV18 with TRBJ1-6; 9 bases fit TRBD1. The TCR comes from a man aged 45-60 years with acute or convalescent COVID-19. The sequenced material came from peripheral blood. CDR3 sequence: CASANRGQPGPPLHF. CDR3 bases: TGTGCCAGCGCCAACAGGGGGCAACCGGGGCCACCCCTCCACTTT. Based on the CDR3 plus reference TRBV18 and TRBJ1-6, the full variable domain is NAGVMQNPRHLVRRRGQEARLRCSPMKGHSHVYWYRQLPEEGLKFMVYLQKENIIDESGMPKERFSAEFPKEGPSILRIQQVVRGDSAAYFCASANRGQPGPPLHFGNGTRLTVT.